One and the same sample provided the 9 T cell receptor beta chains below, sequenced in a study of blood T cell repertoires in COVID-19. Profiled with immunoSEQ multiplex PCR; TCRdb holds only in-frame clones, not every one. Here the sample spans under 300,000 clones, about 85% being singletons. Sequencing input: PBMCs or T cells enriched from blood (not recorded which). All receptors derive from a woman in her 30s with acute COVID-19.

The gene calls are TRBV18 and TRBJ2-7, with D maybe TRBD1 (5 bases). V lost 1 base and J 7 bases, leaving 14 bases between the germline ends. The CDR3 totals 14 residues. Germline V gene lookup returns CDR1 KGHSH and CDR2 LQKENI. This CDR3 reads CASSPQDGYREQYF. The CDR3 nucleotides are TGTGCCAGCTCACCACAGGACGGCTACAGGGAGCAGTACTTC.

The rearrangement uses TRBV7-9 and TRBJ1-2; no clear D. This CDR3 has 14 amino acids. V lost 1 base to trimming and J lost 6 bases, with 12 bases between them. Germline V gives CDR1 SEHNR, CDR2 FQNEAQ (reference sequence). CDR3 protein: CASSLGWADDGYTF. The DNA for the CDR3 is TGTGCCAGCAGCTTAGGGTGGGCTGACGATGGCTACACCTTC.

The chain links TRBV6-2 or TRBV6-3 to TRBJ2-1; 7 bases line up with TRBD2. The CDR3 covers 16 residues. Germline V gene sequence: CDR1 MNHEY, CDR2 SVGEGT. Trimming cost V 7 bases and J 8 bases; bases outside gene matches: 17. Written as DNA, the CDR3 is TGTGCCAGCATCCCAATTGGCGGGAGTTCGGTTTATGAGCAGTTCTTC. Its protein product is CASIPIGGSSVYEQFF.

The chain is built from TRBV5-4 and TRBJ1-2; perhaps TRBD1 as D (5 bases). The length of the CDR3 is 13 residues. Germline V gene data show CDR1 as SGHNT and CDR2 as YYREEE (reference sequence). V dropped 4 bases and J dropped 2 bases, with 9 bases sitting between them. The CDR3 DNA reads as TGTGCCAGCAGCCCTGACAGAAACTATGGCTACACCTTC. Its protein product is CASSPDRNYGYTF.

The chain uses TRBV5-1 and TRBJ2-1; D perhaps matches TRBD1 (5 bases). The CDR3 covers 16 residues. Looked up from germline, CDR1 is SGHRS and CDR2 is YFSETQ. V shed 1 base and J shed 8 bases, with 19 bases lying between them. The chain's CDR3 is CASSLRPKSQGDEQFF. As DNA, the CDR3 is TGCGCCAGCAGCTTGAGGCCAAAATCCCAGGGTGATGAGCAGTTCTTC.

A few counts support this clone. The chain employs TRBV11-2 and TRBJ2-4; TRBD2 matches 16 bases. The ends lost 6 bases at V and 12 bases at J; junction bases unmatched: 11. Germline V lookup: CDR1 SGHAT, CDR2 FQNNGV. This CDR3 has 16 residues. The CDR3 coding sequence is TGTGCCAGCAGGGGACTAGCGGGAGGGCTCGCGGAACGTCAGTACTTC. It specifies CASRGLAGGLAERQYF.

V gene TRBV3-1 (or the pseudogene TRBV3-2) combines with J gene TRBJ2-5; the match to TRBD1 covers 8 bases. V lost 0 bases to trimming and J lost 1 base; unmatched junction nucleotides: 10. This CDR3 comprises 18 residues. Germline CDR1 reads LGHDT; CDR2 reads YNNKEL (reference sequence). As DNA, the CDR3 is TGTGCCAGCAGCCAAGATCCGAGGACAGGGCCGATCCAAGAGACCCAGTACTTC. Residues: CASSQDPRTGPIQETQYF.

The chain joins TRBV21-1 to TRBJ2-4; whether TRBD2, the table's D call, matches the DNA was not checked. TRBV21-1 corresponds to a pseudogene. This CDR3 spans 14 amino acids. CDR3 residues: CASSAGQGSHPQYF. The CDR3 nucleotides read TGTGCCAGCAGCGCGGGGCAGGGATCTCATCCTCAGTACTTC.

The chain has TRBV2 and TRBJ2-5, with D hard to call. V was trimmed by 11 bases and J by 4 bases, leaving 14 bases between them. Germline lookup yields CDR1 SNHLY and CDR2 FYNNEI. CDR3 length: 12 amino acids. CDR3 residues: CAGTRVAETQYF. In DNA form, the CDR3 reads TGTGCCGGCACACGAGTTGCAGAGACCCAGTACTTC.